The rows below give T cell receptor beta chains drawn from one sample of a study of shared clonotypes between healthy human individuals. The repertoire was sequenced with immunoSEQ multiplex PCR; TCRdb's copy has only in-frame clones and lacks some. The repertoire has about 680,000 clones, approximately 74% of them found once; the top ten carry less than 2%. The sequenced sample was memory CD4+ T cells sorted from blood. Receptors originate from a woman in her twenties or thirties in good health. CDR3s include the opening cysteine and the closing phenylalanine or tryptophan. The D gene is left open where the match is weak. Size is omitted from some rows. Given values are once, few, many or a class for expanded clones.

J,size,D,length,V,DNA,CDR3
TRBJ1-3,.,TRBD1,14,TRBV28,TGTGCCAGCAGGAACAGGGGGCCCGGAAACACCATATATTTT,CASRNRGPGNTIYF
TRBJ1-1,.,.,13,TRBV28,TGTGCCAGCAGTTTAGGTGGTGGATCTGAAGCTTTCTTT,CASSLGGGSEAFF
TRBJ2-2,.,.,15,TRBV29-1,TGCAGCGTTGGAGGGGGACAAACGACACCCGGGGAGCTGTTTTTT,CSVGGGQTTPGELFF
TRBJ2-1,.,.,16,TRBV25-1,TGTGCCAGCAGCGAAAGTAGGGGGTCGTCGGTGGGTGAGCAGTTCTTC,CASSESRGSSVGEQFF
TRBJ1-2,.,.,14,TRBV5-6,TGTGCCAGCAGCCCGCTAGACAGTCCCTATGGCTACACCTTC,CASSPLDSPYGYTF
TRBJ1-1,few,.,17,TRBV18,TGTGCCAGCTCACCACCCACAGGGAGCCCCCAGAACACTGAAGCTTTCTTT,CASSPPTGSPQNTEAFF
TRBJ2-3,.,.,11,TRBV19,TGTGCCAGTAGTATTCTTGATACGCAGTATTTT,CASSILDTQYF
TRBJ2-7,.,TRBD2,13,TRBV28,TGTGCCAGCAGTTCCGTAGCGGGAAGGGAGCAGTACTTC,CASSSVAGREQYF
TRBJ1-2,.,.,15,TRBV5-3,TGTGCCAGAAGCCGGGCCGGGGTGGCTAACTATGGCTACACCTTC,CARSRAGVANYGYTF
TRBJ1-6,.,.,15,TRBV5-1,TGCGCCAGCAGCTTGGCCCCAGGGAGTAATTCACCCCTCCACTTT,CASSLAPGSNSPLHF
TRBJ2-3,.,.,15,TRBV7-3,TGTGCCAGCAGCCCGCAGGGTATGTTCACAGATACGCAGTATTTT,CASSPQGMFTDTQYF
TRBJ2-1,.,.,14,TRBV28,TGTGCCAGCAGTCCATACACCATATACAATGAGCAGTTCTTC,CASSPYTIYNEQFF
TRBJ2-5,.,.,13,TRBV5-4,TGTGCCAGCAGCGAGGGTCCAAAAGAGACCCAGTACTTC,CASSEGPKETQYF
TRBJ2-7,.,.,13,TRBV11-3,TGTGCCAGCAGCTTCGGACAGAACTACGAGCAGTACTTC,CASSFGQNYEQYF
TRBJ1-2,few,TRBD1,14,TRBV5-1,TGCGCCAGCAGCTGGGGACAGGGAGCCTATGGCTACACCTTC,CASSWGQGAYGYTF
TRBJ1-5,.,.,11,TRBV28,TGTGCCAGCAGCACCAATCAGCCCCAGCATTTT,CASSTNQPQHF
TRBJ1-2,few,.,12,TRBV6-1,TGTGCCAGCAGTCCAACGGACTATGGCTACACCTTC,CASSPTDYGYTF
TRBJ2-7,.,.,14,TRBV11-2,TGTGCCAGCAGCTCTCCGGGAGCCTACTACGAGCAGTACTTC,CASSSPGAYYEQYF
TRBJ2-1,once,TRBD2,17,TRBV9,TGTGCCAGCAGGGGAGGACTAGCGGGAGGGCAGTACAATGAGCAGTTCTTC,CASRGGLAGGQYNEQFF
TRBJ2-7,.,TRBD1,15,TRBV4-2,TGTGCCAGCAGCCAGACCGGACAGGGGTCCTACGAGCAGTACTTC,CASSQTGQGSYEQYF
TRBJ1-2,.,.,13,TRBV6-6,TGTGCCAGCAGTCACCCAGCCAACTATGGCTACACCTTC,CASSHPANYGYTF
TRBJ2-3,.,.,16,TRBV28,TGTGCCAGCAGCCCCAGGACAGCCGAAAGTACAGATACGCAGTATTTT,CASSPRTAESTDTQYF
TRBJ1-2,.,.,15,TRBV6-6,TGTGCCAGCAGCCCGAGGGGGAACTCTAACTATGGCTACACCTTC,CASSPRGNSNYGYTF
TRBJ2-7,few,TRBD1,12,TRBV5-5,TGTGCCAGCAGCAACAGGGGTAGCGAGCAGTACTTC,CASSNRGSEQYF
TRBJ1-2,.,.,12,TRBV18,TGTGCCAGCTCACCAAGGGAGGGGAGCTACACCTTC,CASSPREGSYTF
TRBJ2-5,.,.,13,TRBV6-1,TGTGCCAGCAGCGCAGGTGATCAAGAGACCCAGTACTTC,CASSAGDQETQYF
TRBJ1-3,.,.,16,TRBV7-8,TGTGCCAGCAGCTTATTGGGGGGATACTCTGGAAACACCATATATTTT,CASSLLGGYSGNTIYF
TRBJ2-3,.,TRBD2,15,TRBV27,TGTGCCAGCAGAGGTCTAGCGGGTGGGACAGATACGCAGTATTTT,CASRGLAGGTDTQYF
TRBJ2-7,.,.,12,TRBV5-1,TGCGCCAGCAGACGCGATTTAGACGAGCAGTACTTC,CASRRDLDEQYF
TRBJ2-7,.,TRBD1,15,TRBV6-6,TGTGCCAGCAGTGCTCCGGGACAGAGCTCCTACGAGCAGTACTTC,CASSAPGQSSYEQYF
TRBJ1-4,.,.,12,TRBV6-7,TGTGCCTGTTGGAGAGGAAGTGAAAAACTGTTTTTT,CACWRGSEKLFF
TRBJ2-1,.,.,11,TRBV5-1,TGCGCCAGCAGCTTGAATCATGAGCAGTTCTTC,CASSLNHEQFF
TRBJ1-5,.,.,15,TRBV15,TGTGCCACCACAACCGGGGGTACGGGCAATCAGCCCCAGCATTTT,CATTTGGTGNQPQHF
TRBJ2-1,.,TRBD2,19,TRBV10-3,TGTGCCATCAGTCGTGAACTTGGGGGGCTAGCGGGAGACTACAATGAGCAGTTCTTC,CAISRELGGLAGDYNEQFF
TRBJ2-7,.,.,16,TRBV5-6,TGTGCCAGCAGGCTCAGCGCTAGCGCTCCCTCCATAGAGCAGTACTTC,CASRLSASAPSIEQYF
TRBJ2-2,.,TRBD2,16,TRBV7-2,TGTGCCAGCAGCACGCAGACTAGCGGGTTTATCGGGGAGCTGTTTTTT,CASSTQTSGFIGELFF
TRBJ2-3,few,.,14,TRBV5-1,TGCGCCAGCAGCTTGCGAAGGGGGTCAGATACGCAGTATTTT,CASSLRRGSDTQYF
TRBJ2-7,.,.,14,TRBV28,TGTGCCAGCAGGACCGGGACACGATCCTACGAGCAGTACTTC,CASRTGTRSYEQYF
TRBJ2-1,.,.,15,TRBV11-3,TGTGCCAGCAGCTTAGTTTCCGTGGCTTACAATGAGCAGTTCTTC,CASSLVSVAYNEQFF
TRBJ2-3,.,.,16,TRBV7-2,TGTGCCAGCAGCTTAGGGGGTAGCACCAACACAGATACGCAGTATTTT,CASSLGGSTNTDTQYF
TRBJ2-7,.,.,15,TRBV11-3,TGTGCCAGCAGCCTAGGAGTCAAAGGGGCGGGCGAGCAGTACTTC,CASSLGVKGAGEQYF
TRBJ2-5,once,.,15,TRBV7-9,TGTGCCAGCAGCTTAAGGGTAGGGAGTCTGGAGACCCAGTACTTC,CASSLRVGSLETQYF
TRBJ1-5,few,.,15,TRBV19,TGTGCCAGTAGTATTTTGCCGGGTGAGGCGCAGCCCCAGCATTTT,CASSILPGEAQPQHF
TRBJ2-5,.,.,11,TRBV10-3,TGTGCCACGCGCAGAGAAGAGACCCAGTACTTC,CATRREETQYF
TRBJ1-3,.,.,13,TRBV28,TGTGCCAGCCTGGGGTGGTCTGGAAACACCATATATTTT,CASLGWSGNTIYF
TRBJ2-5,.,.,16,TRBV9,TGTGCCAGCAGCGCCTCCTTCGACGGGACCCAAGAGACCCAGTACTTC,CASSASFDGTQETQYF
TRBJ2-2,.,.,16,TRBV28,TGTGCCAGCAGTTTAGGCGGGGCAGGCATCACCGGGGAGCTGTTTTTT,CASSLGGAGITGELFF
TRBJ2-3,.,.,14,TRBV5-1,TGCGCCAGCAGCTTGGGACTAGTCCCAGATACGCAGTATTTT,CASSLGLVPDTQYF
TRBJ2-7,many,.,14,TRBV27,TGTGCCAGCAGTTTATCTGGATTTATCTACGAGCAGTACTTC,CASSLSGFIYEQYF